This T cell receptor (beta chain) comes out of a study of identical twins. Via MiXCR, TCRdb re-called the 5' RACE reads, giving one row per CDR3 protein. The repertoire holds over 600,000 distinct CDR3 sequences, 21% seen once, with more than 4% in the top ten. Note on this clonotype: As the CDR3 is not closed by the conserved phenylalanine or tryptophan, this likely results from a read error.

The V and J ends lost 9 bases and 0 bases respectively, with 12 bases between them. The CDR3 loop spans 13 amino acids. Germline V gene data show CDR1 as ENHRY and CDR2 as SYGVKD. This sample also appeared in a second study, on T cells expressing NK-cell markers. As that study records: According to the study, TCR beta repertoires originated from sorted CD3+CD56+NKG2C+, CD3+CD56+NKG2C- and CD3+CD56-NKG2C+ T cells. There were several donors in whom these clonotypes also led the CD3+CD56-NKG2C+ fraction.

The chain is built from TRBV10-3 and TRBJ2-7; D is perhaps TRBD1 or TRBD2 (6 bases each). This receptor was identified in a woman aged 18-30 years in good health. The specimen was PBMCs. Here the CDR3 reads CAIGGTVSYEQYI. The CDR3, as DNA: TGTGCCATAGGGGGGACGGTCTCCTACGAGCAGTACATC.